This paragraph covers one T cell receptor (beta chain) sequence. The PCR used 60 Vbeta and 13 Jbeta primers. Libraries were prepared by immunoSEQ multiplex PCR; TCRdb keeps only in-frame clonotypes and omits some of them. The sample consists of over 100,000 clones, more than 75% of them appearing once. The entry originates in a study of cytomegalovirus exposure and HLA in healthy donors. The CDR3 consists of 14 residues. V lost 1 base and J lost 0; bases outside the gene matches: 1. CDR1 and CDR2 from the germline V gene are SGHRS and YFSETQ. The origin of this receptor is a woman in her twenties or thirties in good health and CMV-seronegative. The chain joins TRBV5-1 to TRBJ2-7, with 7 bases fitting TRBD2. The specimen was PBMCs. CDR3 nucleotides: TGCGCCAGCAGCTTGTGGGGGGGCTCCTACGAGCAGTACTTC. This codes for CASSLWGGSYEQYF. The full variable domain, rest sourced from reference TRBV5-1 and TRBJ2-7, is KAGVTQTPRYLIKTRGQQVTLSCSPISGHRSVSWYQQTPGQGLQFLFEYFSETQRNKGNFPGRFSGRQFSNSRSEMNVSTLELGDSALYLCASSLWGGSYEQYFGPGTRLTVT.